This T cell receptor delta chain was recorded in a study of Vδ1+ human thymocytes. CDR1 TSWWSYY and CDR2 QGS come from the germline V gene. The CDR3 loop spans 18 amino acids. V lost 0 bases to trimming and J lost 6 bases; unmatched junction nucleotides: 14. Sequences come from RNA converted to cDNA by reverse transcription. The CDR3 regions were amplified by multiplex PCR from V-gene primers to a constant-region primer. TCRdb used CATT to re-call clones from the multiplex PCR reads. This table has about 54,000 delta-chain clones, more than 15% appearing once. The sorted cells were CD3+ Vdelta1+ Vdelta2- thymocytes from alphabeta-depleted thymus. This clone was recorded a few times. The antigen is unknown. Findings and limits, study-wide: In the thymus, TRG and TRD repertoires looked highly polyclonal with Gaussian CDR3 lengths. Around a fifth of thymic delta-chain sequences were Vdelta2, with few Vdelta3, unlike blood Vdelta1+ controls. Bulk repertoire data may be misinterpreted because of unexpected Vdelta2 sequences.

Sequencing was carried out using Vdelta1+ gamma-delta thymocytes from the thymus. This sample's subset: FACS-sorted CD3+ TCRalphabeta- TCRVdelta1+ TCRVdelta2- thymocytes. The TCR was taken from a boy in the first two years of life who had congenital heart surgery. The V and J genes are TRDV1 and TRDJ1; 9 bases agree with TRDD3. The CDR3 DNA reads as TGTGCTCTTGGGGAACTAGCCTATGTCTGGGGGATCGGACATAAACTCATCTTT. Amino acid sequence: CALGELAYVWGIGHKLIF.